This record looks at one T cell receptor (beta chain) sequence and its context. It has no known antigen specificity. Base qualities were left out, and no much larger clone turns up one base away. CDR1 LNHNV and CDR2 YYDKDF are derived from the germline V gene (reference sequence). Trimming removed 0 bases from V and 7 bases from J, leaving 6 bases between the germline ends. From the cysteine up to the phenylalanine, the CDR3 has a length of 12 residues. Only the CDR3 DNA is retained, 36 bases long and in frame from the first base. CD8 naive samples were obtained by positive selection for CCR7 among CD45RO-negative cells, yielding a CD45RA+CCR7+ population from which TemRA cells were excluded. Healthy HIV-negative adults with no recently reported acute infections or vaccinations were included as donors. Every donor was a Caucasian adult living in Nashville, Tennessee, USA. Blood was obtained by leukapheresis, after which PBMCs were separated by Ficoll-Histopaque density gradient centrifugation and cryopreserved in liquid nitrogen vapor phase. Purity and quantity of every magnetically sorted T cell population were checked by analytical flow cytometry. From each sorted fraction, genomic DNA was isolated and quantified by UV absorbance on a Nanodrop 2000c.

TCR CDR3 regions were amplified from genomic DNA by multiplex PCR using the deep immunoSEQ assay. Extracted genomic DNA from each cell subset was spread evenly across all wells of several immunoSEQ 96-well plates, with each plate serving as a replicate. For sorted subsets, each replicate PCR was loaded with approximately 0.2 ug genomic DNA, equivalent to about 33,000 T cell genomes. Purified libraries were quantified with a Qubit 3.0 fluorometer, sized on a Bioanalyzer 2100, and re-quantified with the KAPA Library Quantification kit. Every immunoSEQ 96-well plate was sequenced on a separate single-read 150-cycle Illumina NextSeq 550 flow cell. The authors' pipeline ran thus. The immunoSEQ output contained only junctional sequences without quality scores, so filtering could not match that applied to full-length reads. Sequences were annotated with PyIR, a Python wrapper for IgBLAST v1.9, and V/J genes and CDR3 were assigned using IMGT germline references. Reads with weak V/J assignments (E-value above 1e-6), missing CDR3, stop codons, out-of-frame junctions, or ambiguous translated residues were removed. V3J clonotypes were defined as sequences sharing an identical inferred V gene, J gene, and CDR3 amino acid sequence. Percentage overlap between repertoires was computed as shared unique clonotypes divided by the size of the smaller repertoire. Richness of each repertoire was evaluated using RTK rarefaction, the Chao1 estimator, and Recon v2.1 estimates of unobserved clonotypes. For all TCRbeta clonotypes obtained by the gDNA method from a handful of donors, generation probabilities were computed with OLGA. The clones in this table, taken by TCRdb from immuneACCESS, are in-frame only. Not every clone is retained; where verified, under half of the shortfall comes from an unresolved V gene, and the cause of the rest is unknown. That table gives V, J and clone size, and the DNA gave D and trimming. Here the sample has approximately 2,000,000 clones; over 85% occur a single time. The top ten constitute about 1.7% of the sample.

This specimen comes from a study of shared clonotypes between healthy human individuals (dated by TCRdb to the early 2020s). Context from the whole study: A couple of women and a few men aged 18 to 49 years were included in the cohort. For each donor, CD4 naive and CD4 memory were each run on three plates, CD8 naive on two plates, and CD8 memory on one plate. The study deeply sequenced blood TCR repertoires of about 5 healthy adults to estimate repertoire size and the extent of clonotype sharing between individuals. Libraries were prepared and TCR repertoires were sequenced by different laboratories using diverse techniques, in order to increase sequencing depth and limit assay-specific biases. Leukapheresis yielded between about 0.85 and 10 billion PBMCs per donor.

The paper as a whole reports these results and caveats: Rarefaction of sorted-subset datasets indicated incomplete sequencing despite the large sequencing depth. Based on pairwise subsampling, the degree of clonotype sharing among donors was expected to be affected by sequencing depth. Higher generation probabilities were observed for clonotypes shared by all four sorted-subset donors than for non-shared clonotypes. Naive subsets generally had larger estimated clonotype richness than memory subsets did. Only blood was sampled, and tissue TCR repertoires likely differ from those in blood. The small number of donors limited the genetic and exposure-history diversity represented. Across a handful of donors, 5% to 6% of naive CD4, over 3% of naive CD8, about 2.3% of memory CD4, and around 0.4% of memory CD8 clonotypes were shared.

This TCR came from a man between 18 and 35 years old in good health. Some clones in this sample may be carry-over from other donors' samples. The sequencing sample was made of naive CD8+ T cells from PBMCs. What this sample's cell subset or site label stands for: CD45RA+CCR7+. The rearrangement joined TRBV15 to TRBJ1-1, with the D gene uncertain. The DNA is TGTGCCACCAGCAGAGACCGTCGTGAAGCTTTCTTT. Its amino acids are CATSRDRREAFF.